The rows below give T cell receptor beta chains drawn from one sample of a study of shared clonotypes between healthy human individuals. Only in-frame clones appear in the TCRdb table, and some are missing; sequencing was by immunoSEQ multiplex PCR. The sample carries millions of clones, roughly 94% recorded once. The sequencing sample was made of naive CD8+ T cells sorted from blood. The source is a man between 18 and 35 years old in good health. The CDR3 runs from the conserved cysteine through the conserved F or W. D genes are given only for firm matches. Only some rows state a clone size, as once, few, many or a class for expanded clones.

CDR3nt | CDR3aa | abundance | d_gene | j_gene | v_gene
TGTGCCAGCATGTACGGGGGCGACGAGCAGTACTTC | CASMYGGDEQYF | once | - | TRBJ2-7 | TRBV7-9
TGCAGCGTTGATTGGGATTCCACTGAAGCTTTCTTT | CSVDWDSTEAFF | - | - | TRBJ1-1 | TRBV29-1
TGTGCCAGCAGCTTACTAGTCTCCGGGGAGCTGTTTTTT | CASSLLVSGELFF | - | - | TRBJ2-2 | TRBV11-2
TGTGCCAGCAGTGAAGGTGGCAGGTTTTACGAGCAGTACTTC | CASSEGGRFYEQYF | - | - | TRBJ2-7 | TRBV2
TGTGCCAGCAGCGTTAGCGGGGGGGCCGAGACCCAGTACTTC | CASSVSGGAETQYF | once | TRBD2 | TRBJ2-5 | TRBV13
TGTGCCAGCAGCCCTTTTGGGGGCACTGAAGCTTTCTTT | CASSPFGGTEAFF | - | - | TRBJ1-1 | TRBV7-3
TGTGCCAGCAGCGAGGACAGCACCGGGGAGCTGTTTTTT | CASSEDSTGELFF | once | - | TRBJ2-2 | TRBV7-6
TGTGCCAGCAGTCCTCAGGGGGCGCCTGGCTACACCTTC | CASSPQGAPGYTF | - | TRBD1 | TRBJ1-2 | TRBV28
TGTGCCAGCAGCTTAGTACCGGATGACAGCACAGATACGCAGTATTTT | CASSLVPDDSTDTQYF | - | - | TRBJ2-3 | TRBV7-9
TGTGCCAGCAGCTGCAAGGAGGGGGCTGATAGCACAGATACGCAGTATTTT | CASSCKEGADSTDTQYF | - | - | TRBJ2-3 | TRBV5-6
TGTGCCAGCAGCCCCGGACCCCTCGAGCAGTACTTC | CASSPGPLEQYF | - | - | TRBJ2-7 | TRBV5-6
TGTGCCAGCAGCCCGGACAGGGGGTTCGTCACGATCGAGCAGTACTTC | CASSPDRGFVTIEQYF | - | TRBD1 | TRBJ2-7 | TRBV14
TGTGCCAGCAGTAAAGGCGGAGGGGCAGGGGAGACCCAGTACTTC | CASSKGGGAGETQYF | - | - | TRBJ2-5 | TRBV6-5
TGCGCCAGCAGCCAATCGCAATCCCACATTCAGTACTTC | CASSQSQSHIQYF | - | - | TRBJ2-4 | TRBV4-3
TGCGCCAGCAGCCAAGTTCAGGGCTCCTACGAGCAGTACTTC | CASSQVQGSYEQYF | few | - | TRBJ2-7 | TRBV4-1
TGTGCCACCAGGAGCACAGGTTACCAAGAGACCCAGTACTTC | CATRSTGYQETQYF | - | - | TRBJ2-5 | TRBV15
TGCGCCAGCAGCCAAGGCGGGTGGGACTTGGGCCCCTACGAGCAGTACTTC | CASSQGGWDLGPYEQYF | - | - | TRBJ2-7 | TRBV4-3